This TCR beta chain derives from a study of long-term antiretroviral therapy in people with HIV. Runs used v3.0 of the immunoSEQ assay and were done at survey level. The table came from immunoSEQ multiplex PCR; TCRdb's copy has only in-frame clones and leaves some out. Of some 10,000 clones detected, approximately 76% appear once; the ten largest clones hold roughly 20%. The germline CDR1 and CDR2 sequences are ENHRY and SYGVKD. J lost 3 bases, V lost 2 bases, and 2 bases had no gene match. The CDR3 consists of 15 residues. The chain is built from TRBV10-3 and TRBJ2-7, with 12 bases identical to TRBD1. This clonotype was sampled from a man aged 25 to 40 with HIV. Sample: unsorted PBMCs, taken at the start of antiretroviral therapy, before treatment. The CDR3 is CAISEGTGGSYEQYF. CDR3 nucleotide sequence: TGTGCCATCAGTGAGGGGACAGGGGGCAGCTACGAGCAGTACTTC.